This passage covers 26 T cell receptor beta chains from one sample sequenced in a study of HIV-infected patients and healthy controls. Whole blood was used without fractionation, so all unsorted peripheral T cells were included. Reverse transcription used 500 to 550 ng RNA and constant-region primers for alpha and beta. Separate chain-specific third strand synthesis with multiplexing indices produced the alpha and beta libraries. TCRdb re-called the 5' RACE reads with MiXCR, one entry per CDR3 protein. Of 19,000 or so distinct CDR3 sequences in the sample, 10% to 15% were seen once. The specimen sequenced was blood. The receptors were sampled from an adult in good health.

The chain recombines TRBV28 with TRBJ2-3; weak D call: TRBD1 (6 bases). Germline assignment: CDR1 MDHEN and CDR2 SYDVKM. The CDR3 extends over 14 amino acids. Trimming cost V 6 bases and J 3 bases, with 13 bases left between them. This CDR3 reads CASSLGQITDTQYF. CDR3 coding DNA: TGTGCCAGCAGCCTCGGACAGATTACAGATACGCAGTATTTT.

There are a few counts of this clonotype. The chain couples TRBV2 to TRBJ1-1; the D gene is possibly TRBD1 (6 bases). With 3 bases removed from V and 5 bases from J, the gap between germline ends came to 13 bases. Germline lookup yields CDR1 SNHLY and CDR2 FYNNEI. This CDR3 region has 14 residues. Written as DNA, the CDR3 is TGTGCCAGCAGTGAGCGGGGGCGGGATACTGAAGCTTTCTTT. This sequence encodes CASSERGRDTEAFF. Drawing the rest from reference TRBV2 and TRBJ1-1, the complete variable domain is EPEVTQTPSHQVTQMGQEVILRCVPISNHLYFYWYRQILGQKVEFLVSFYNNEISEKSEIFDDQFSVERPDGSNFTLKIRSTKLEDSAMYFCASSERGRDTEAFFGQGTRLTVV.

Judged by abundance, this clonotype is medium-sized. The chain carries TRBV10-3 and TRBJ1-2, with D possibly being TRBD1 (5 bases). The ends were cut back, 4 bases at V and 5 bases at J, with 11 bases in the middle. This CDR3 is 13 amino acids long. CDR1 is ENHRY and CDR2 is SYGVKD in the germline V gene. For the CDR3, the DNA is TGTGCCATCAGTGGGGGGAGCATATATGGCTACACCTTC. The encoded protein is CAISGGSIYGYTF.

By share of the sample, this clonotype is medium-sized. CDR3 protein: CASSQGGRGRNTIYF. The CDR3 DNA follows: TGCGCCAGCAGCCAAGGGGGCAGGGGTAGAAACACCATATATTTT. The V call is TRBV4-1, the J call TRBJ1-3; TRBD1 might be the D (6 bases). V was shortened by 1 base and J by 5 bases, with 12 bases between the two germline ends. CDR1 and CDR2 from the germline V gene are MGHRA and YSYEKL. CDR3 length: 15 residues.

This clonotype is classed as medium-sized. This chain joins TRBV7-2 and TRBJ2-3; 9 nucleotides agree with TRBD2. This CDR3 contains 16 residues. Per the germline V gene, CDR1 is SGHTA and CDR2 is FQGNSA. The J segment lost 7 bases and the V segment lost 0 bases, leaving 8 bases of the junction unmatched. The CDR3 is CASSLAQRGVRYTQYF. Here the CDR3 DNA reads TGTGCCAGCAGCTTAGCCCAGCGGGGGGTCCGATATACGCAGTATTTT.

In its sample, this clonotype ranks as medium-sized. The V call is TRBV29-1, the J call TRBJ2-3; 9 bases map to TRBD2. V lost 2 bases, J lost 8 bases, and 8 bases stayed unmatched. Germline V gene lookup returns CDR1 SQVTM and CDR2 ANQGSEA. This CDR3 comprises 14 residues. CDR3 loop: CSVESSGAALTQYF. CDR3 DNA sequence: TGCAGCGTTGAATCTAGCGGGGCTGCTCTTACGCAGTATTTT.

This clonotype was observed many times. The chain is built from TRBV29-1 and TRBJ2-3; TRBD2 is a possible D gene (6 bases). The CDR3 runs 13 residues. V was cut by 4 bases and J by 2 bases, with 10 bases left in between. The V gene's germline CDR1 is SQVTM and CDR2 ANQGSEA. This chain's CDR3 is CSVGAGTTDTQYF. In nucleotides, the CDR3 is TGCAGCGTTGGGGCGGGGACCACAGATACGCAGTATTTT.

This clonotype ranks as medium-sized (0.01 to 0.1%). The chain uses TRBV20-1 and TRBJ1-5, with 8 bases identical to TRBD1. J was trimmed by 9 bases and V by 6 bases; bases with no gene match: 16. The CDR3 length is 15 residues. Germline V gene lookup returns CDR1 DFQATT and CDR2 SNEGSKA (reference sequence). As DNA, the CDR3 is TGCAGTGCGGGGACGTCGACAGGGGAGATCGGGCCCCAGCATTTT. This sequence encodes CSAGTSTGEIGPQHF.

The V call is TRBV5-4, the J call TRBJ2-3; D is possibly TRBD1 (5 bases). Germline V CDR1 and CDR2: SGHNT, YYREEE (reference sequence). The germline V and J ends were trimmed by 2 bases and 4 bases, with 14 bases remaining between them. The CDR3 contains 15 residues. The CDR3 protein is CASSFLLGAADTQYF. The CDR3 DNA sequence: TGTGCCAGCAGCTTCCTGCTAGGGGCGGCAGATACGCAGTATTTT.

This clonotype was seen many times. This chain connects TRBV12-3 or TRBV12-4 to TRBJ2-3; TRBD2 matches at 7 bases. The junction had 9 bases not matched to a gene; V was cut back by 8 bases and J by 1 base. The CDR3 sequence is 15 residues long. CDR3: CASLMYGLGTDTQYF. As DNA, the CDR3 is TGTGCCAGCCTCATGTACGGACTAGGCACAGATACGCAGTATTTT.

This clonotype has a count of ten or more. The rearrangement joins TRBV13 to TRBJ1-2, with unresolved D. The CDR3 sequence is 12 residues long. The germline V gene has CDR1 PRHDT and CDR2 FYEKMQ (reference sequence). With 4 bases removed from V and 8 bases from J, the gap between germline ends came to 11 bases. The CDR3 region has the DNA TGTGCCAGCAGCTCGAGCGCGCGGGGCTACACCTTC. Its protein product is CASSSSARGYTF.

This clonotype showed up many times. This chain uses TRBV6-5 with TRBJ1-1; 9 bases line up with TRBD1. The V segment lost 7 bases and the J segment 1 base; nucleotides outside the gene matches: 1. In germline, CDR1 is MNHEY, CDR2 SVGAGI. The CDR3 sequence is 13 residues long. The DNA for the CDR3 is TGTGCCAGCATGGACAGGGGGAACACTGAAGCTTTCTTT. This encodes CASMDRGNTEAFF.

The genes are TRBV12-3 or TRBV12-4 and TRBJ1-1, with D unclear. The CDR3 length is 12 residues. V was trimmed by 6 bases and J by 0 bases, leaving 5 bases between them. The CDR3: CASRMMNTEAFF. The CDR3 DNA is TGTGCCAGCAGGATGATGAACACTGAAGCTTTCTTT.

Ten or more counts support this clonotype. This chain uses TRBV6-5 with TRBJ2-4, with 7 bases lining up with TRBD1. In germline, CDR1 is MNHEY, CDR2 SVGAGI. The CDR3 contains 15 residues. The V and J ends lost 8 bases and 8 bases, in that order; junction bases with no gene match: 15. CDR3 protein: CASRPTGVLRDIQYF. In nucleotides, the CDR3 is TGTGCCAGCCGCCCCACAGGGGTATTACGGGACATTCAGTACTTC.

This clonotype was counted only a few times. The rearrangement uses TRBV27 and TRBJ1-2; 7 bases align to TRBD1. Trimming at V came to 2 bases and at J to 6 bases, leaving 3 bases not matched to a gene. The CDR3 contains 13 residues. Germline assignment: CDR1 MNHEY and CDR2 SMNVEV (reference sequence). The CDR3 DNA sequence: TGTGCCAGCAGTTTACGACAGGGTAATGGCTACACCTTC. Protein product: CASSLRQGNGYTF.

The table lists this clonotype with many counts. The CDR3 reads CASSLTSGGDSYNEQFF. CDR3 DNA sequence: TGTGCCAGTAGCCTAACTAGCGGGGGGGACTCCTACAATGAGCAGTTCTTC. This chain joins TRBV19 and TRBJ2-1, with 13 bases matching TRBD2. V gave up 6 bases and J gave up 0 bases; unmatched junction bases: 5. The CDR3 length is 17 residues. Germline CDR1 is LNHDA and CDR2 is SQIVND (reference sequence).

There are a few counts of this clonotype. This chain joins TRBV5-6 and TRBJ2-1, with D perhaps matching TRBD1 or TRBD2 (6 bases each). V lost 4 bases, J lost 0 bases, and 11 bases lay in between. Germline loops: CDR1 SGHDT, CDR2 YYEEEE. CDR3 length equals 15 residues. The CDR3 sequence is CASSPGGLSYNEQFF. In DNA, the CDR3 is TGTGCCAGCAGCCCCGGGGGCCTCTCCTACAATGAGCAGTTCTTC. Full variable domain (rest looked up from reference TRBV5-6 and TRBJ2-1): DAGVTQSPTHLIKTRGQQVTLRCSPKSGHDTVSWYQQALGQGPQFIFQYYEEEERQRGNFPDRFSGHQFPNYSSELNVNALLLGDSALYLCASSPGGLSYNEQFFGPGTRLTVL.

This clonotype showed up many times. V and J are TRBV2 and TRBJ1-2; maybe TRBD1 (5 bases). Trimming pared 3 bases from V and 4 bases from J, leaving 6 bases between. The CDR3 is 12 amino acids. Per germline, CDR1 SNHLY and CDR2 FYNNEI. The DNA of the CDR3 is TGTGCCAGCAGTGAGGGACCCTATGGCTACACCTTC. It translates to CASSEGPYGYTF.

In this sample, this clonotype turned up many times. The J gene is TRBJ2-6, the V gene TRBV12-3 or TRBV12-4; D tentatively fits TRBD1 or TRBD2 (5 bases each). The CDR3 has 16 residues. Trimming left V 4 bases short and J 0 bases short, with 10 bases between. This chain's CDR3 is CASSWGRISGANVLTF. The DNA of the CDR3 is TGTGCCAGCAGTTGGGGACGGATCTCTGGGGCCAACGTCCTGACTTTC.

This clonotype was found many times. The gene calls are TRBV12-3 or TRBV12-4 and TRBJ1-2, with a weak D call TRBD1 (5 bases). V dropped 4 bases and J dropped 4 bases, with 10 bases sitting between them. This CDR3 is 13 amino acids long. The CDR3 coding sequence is TGTGCCAGCAGTTACGGCAGGGTCTATGGCTACACCTTC. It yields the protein CASSYGRVYGYTF.

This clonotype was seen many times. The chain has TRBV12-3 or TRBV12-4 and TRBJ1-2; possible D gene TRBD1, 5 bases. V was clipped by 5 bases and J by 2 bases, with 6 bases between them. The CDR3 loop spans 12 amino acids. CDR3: CASSRQNYGYTF. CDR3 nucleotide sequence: TGTGCCAGCAGTAGACAGAACTATGGCTACACCTTC.

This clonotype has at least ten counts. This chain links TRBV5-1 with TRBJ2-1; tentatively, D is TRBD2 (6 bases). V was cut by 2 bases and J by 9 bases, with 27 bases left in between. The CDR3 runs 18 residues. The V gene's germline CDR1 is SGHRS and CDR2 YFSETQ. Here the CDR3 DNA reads TGCGCCAGCAGCTTACGTTCCCCCCGGGACTCCTCTGTGGGTGAGCAGTTCTTC. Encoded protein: CASSLRSPRDSSVGEQFF.

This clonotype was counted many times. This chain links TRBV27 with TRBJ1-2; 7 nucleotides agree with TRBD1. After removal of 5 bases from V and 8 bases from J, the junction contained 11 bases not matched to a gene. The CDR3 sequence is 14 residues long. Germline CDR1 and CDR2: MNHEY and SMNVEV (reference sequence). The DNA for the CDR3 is TGTGCCAGCAGTCCCCAGACAGGGCTGGGGGGCTACACCTTC. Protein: CASSPQTGLGGYTF.

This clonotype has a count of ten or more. The CDR3 DNA is TGTGCCAGCAGCCTTACGGGACAGGGGCAATTAGATGGCTACACCTTC. Translation gives CASSLTGQGQLDGYTF. The J gene is TRBJ1-2, the V gene TRBV4-2; TRBD1 matches 10 bases. V trimming: 4 bases; J trimming: 6 bases; junction bases outside the gene matches: 11. From germline, CDR1 is LGHNA and CDR2 YNFKEQ. This CDR3 contains 16 residues.

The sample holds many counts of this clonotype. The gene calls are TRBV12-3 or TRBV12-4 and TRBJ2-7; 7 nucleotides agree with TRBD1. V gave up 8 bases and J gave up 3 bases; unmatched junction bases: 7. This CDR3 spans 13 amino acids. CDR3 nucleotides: TGTGCCAGCGCCTGGGACAGCTTCTACGAGCAGTACTTC. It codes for CASAWDSFYEQYF.

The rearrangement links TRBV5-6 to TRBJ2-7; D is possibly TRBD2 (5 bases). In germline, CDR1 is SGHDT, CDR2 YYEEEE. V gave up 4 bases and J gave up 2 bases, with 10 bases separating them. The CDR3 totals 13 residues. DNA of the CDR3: TGTGCCAGCAGCCGGAGGTGGGCCTACGAGCAGTACTTC. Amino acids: CASSRRWAYEQYF.